The sequence of this TCR beta chain was determined in a study of blood T cell repertoires in COVID-19. At the level of the study: Nucleic acid was either cDNA or gDNA, and it came from T cells, B-cell-depleted T cells, or PBMCs.

Only in-frame clones appear in the TCRdb table, and some are missing; sequencing was by immunoSEQ multiplex PCR. The repertoire holds approximately 260,000 clones, roughly 88% seen once, with 1% to 1.5% in the top ten. Participants' reported clinical history set cohort assignment. The germline V gene encodes CDR1 MGHRA and CDR2 YSYEKL. Trimming stripped 2 bases from V and 5 bases from J, with 12 bases between. CDR3 size: 14 residues. The sequenced sample consisted of PBMCs or T cells enriched from blood (not recorded which). The TCR comes from a middle-aged woman with acute COVID-19. The chain uses TRBV4-1 and TRBJ1-2; D is unclear. CDR3 loop: CASSQPDIPYGYTF. The CDR3 region has the DNA TGCGCCAGCAGCCAACCAGACATCCCTTATGGCTACACCTTC.